These T cell receptor beta chains were read from a single sample in a study of T cells expressing NK-cell markers. TCRdb re-called the 5' RACE reads; every CDR3 protein appears as one record, without DNA. Its listing shows roughly 180,000 distinct CDR3 sequences. The sample taken for sequencing was blood T cells: a sorted CD56 or NKG2C T cell subset, CD4+ or CD8+ T cells, or bulk PBMC T cells (not recorded which). These TCRs come from a woman aged 18 to 75 in good health. Each CDR3 is given with its conserved first and last residue. The order of the fields is J gene, V gene, CDR3 protein.

>TRBJ2-4|TRBV13
CASSFYSPGLAKNIQYF
>TRBJ2-4|TRBV20-1
CSARDHPQDIQYF
>TRBJ1-2|TRBV6-6
CASSLTATYGYTF
>TRBJ1-1|TRBV12-3/TRBV12-4
CASSLLGGNEAFF
>TRBJ2-7|TRBV15
CATSRPPGQGYEQYF
>TRBJ2-2|TRBV12-3/TRBV12-4
CAGQGNTGELFF
>TRBJ2-1|TRBV12-3/TRBV12-4
CASSPEGAGDPLASYNEQFF
>TRBJ2-7|TRBV12-3/TRBV12-4
CASSQHTSGGTYEQYF
>TRBJ2-7|TRBV2
CASSVENSYEQYF
>TRBJ2-1|TRBV5-1
CASRGLAGASRYNEQFF
>TRBJ2-7|TRBV6-5
CASSFLGSRGVKSYEQYF
>TRBJ2-2|TRBV12-3/TRBV12-4
CASIRRLGYTGELFF
>TRBJ2-7|TRBV27
CASYDQYEQYF
>TRBJ2-2|TRBV20-1
CSAIAGGRTGELFF
>TRBJ2-5|TRBV5-1
CASSPSGLAGDAETQYF
>TRBJ2-5|TRBV29-1
CSVGPGQSGTQYF
>TRBJ2-7|TRBV10-3
CAISELQSNYEQYF
>TRBJ1-3|TRBV4-2
CASSQDSFNRPSGNTIYF
>TRBJ2-1|TRBV15
CATSRVRGGDVEQFF
>TRBJ2-3|TRBV5-1
CASSLGLIGGDTQYF
>TRBJ1-6|TRBV6-1
CASSPRRSAAGSPLHF
>TRBJ2-5|TRBV7-2
CASSLPQGSRETQYF
>TRBJ2-3|TRBV21-1
CASIEVAGGIGTDTQYF
>TRBJ2-7|TRBV7-2
CASTIIGGSEQYF
>TRBJ2-4|TRBV4-2
CASSQDLGGGNIQYF
>TRBJ2-2|TRBV5-1
CASSLRDTGELFF
>TRBJ1-1|TRBV27
CASSRPGGANTEAFF
>TRBJ2-6|TRBV3-1
CASSQVASLGANVLTF
>TRBJ2-3|TRBV7-4
CASSPVAGGITDTQYF
>TRBJ2-3|TRBV29-1
CSVDTSGGGDTQYF
>TRBJ2-1|TRBV5-1
CASLKAGGAYNEQFF
>TRBJ1-6|TRBV5-1
CASSLALGGTGGKSPLHF
>TRBJ1-2|TRBV12-3/TRBV12-4
CASSLGTGHNGYTF
>TRBJ2-7|TRBV29-1
CSVAGTGVYEQYF
>TRBJ2-1|TRBV10-3
CAIYQRERNEQFF
>TRBJ2-3|TRBV29-1
CSVEGYEGTDTQYF
>TRBJ2-2|TRBV2
CASTRVWTGELFF
>TRBJ2-3|TRBV7-2
CASSLDRYTDTQYF
>TRBJ2-7|TRBV5-1
CASSPHTITSGGNYEQYF
>TRBJ1-4|TRBV20-1
CSARDAGAEKLFF
>TRBJ1-1|TRBV15
CATSREARRNTEAFF
>TRBJ2-3|TRBV6-2/TRBV6-3
CASSYPLAGATDTQYF
>TRBJ2-5|TRBV5-1
CASSQTLAGETQYF
>TRBJ1-4|TRBV7-8
CASSGGTFEGASSNEKLFF
>TRBJ1-1|TRBV25-1
CASSPGGYNTEAFF
>TRBJ1-6|TRBV2
CASSEPNRVRNSPLHF
>TRBJ2-2|TRBV7-2
CASRGGDTGELFF
>TRBJ2-1|TRBV6-2/TRBV6-3
CASSYSGRRSSYNEQFF
>TRBJ1-2|TRBV12-3/TRBV12-4
CASSDGQAMGYTF
>TRBJ2-7|TRBV4-2
CASSQDPGGNSYEQYF
>TRBJ2-1|TRBV5-1
CASSLGTRFNEQFF
>TRBJ2-1|TRBV4-1
CASSQPAGVSEQFF
>TRBJ2-1|TRBV5-1
CASSNGGDNEQFF